The 14 T cell receptor beta chains reported below all come from one sample, sequenced in a study of shared clonotypes between healthy human individuals (dated by TCRdb to about 2020). Libraries came from the immunoSEQ multiplex PCR assay. The table comes from immuneACCESS by way of TCRdb, which keeps in-frame sequences with V and J called. Part of the clones is missing from these tables; in studies checked, under half for an unresolved V gene and the rest for unknown reasons. The table for this sample lists some 2,500,000 clones; 85% to 95% of them were counted only once. The ten top clones hold 0.37% of the sample. Sequenced sample: naive CD4+ T cells from PBMCs. The cell subset or site label corresponds to: CD45RA+ positively selected. These receptors all stem from a man between 18 and 35 years old in good health. Some clones in this sample may be carry-over from other donors' samples.

In this sample, this clone turned up once. The chain recombines TRBV5-1 with TRBJ2-7; D gene uncertain. This CDR3 has 12 amino acids. The ends were cut back, 3 bases at V and 2 bases at J, with 6 bases in the middle. Germline-derived CDR1 and CDR2 are SGHRS and YFSETQ. CDR3 coding DNA: TGCGCCAGCAGCTCCCAGGCCTACGAGCAGTACTTC. Its translation is CASSSQAYEQYF.

Only one count was recorded for this clone. The V gene is TRBV28, the J gene TRBJ1-2; a weak D match, TRBD1 (6 bases). Looked up from germline, CDR1 is MDHEN and CDR2 is SYDVKM. This CDR3 comprises 15 residues. V lost 3 bases and J 5 bases, leaving 16 bases between the germline ends. As DNA, the CDR3 is TGTGCCAGCAGTTTGGCGACTTGGGGGCTGTATGGCTACACCTTC. Its translation: CASSLATWGLYGYTF.

CDR3 in DNA: TGTGCCAGCAGTACCCAGACAGGGAACACTGAAGCTTTCTTT. This translates into CASSTQTGNTEAFF. The rearrangement joins TRBV6-6 to TRBJ1-1; tentative D call: TRBD1 (6 bases). The germline V gene has CDR1 MNHNY and CDR2 SVGAGI (reference sequence). The CDR3 runs to 14 residues. V dropped 5 bases and J dropped 1 base, with 11 bases sitting between them.

The gene calls are TRBV28 and TRBJ2-2; TRBD2 is a possible D gene (7 bases). Deletions cut 6 bases from V and 1 base from J, with 12 bases between. The CDR3 spans 15 residues. Germline V gene sequence: CDR1 MDHEN, CDR2 SYDVKM. CDR3 nucleotide sequence: TGTGCCAGCAGCCGGGGAGGGGGGAACACCGGGGAGCTGTTTTTT. This translates into CASSRGGGNTGELFF. Complete variable domain (other parts from reference TRBV28 and TRBJ2-2): DVKVTQSSRYLVKRTGEKVFLECVQDMDHENMFWYRQDPGLGLRLIYFSYDVKMKEKGDIPEGYSVSREKKERFSLILESASTNQTSMYLCASSRGGGNTGELFFGEGSRLTVL.

This clone was observed once. The V and J genes are TRBV6-5 and TRBJ2-5, with D uncertain. Looked up from germline, CDR1 is MNHEY and CDR2 is SVGAGI. The CDR3 is 16 amino acids. The V and J ends lost 0 bases and 2 bases respectively, with 13 bases between them. In DNA, the CDR3 is TGTGCCAGCAGTTACTCGTCAGGCTTTACTCAAGAGACCCAGTACTTC. Translation: CASSYSSGFTQETQYF.

The gene calls are TRBV19 and TRBJ2-5; D is undetermined. Per germline, CDR1 LNHDA and CDR2 SQIVND (reference sequence). V lost 3 bases and J 7 bases, leaving 12 bases between the germline ends. The length of the CDR3 is 13 residues. The CDR3, as DNA: TGTGCCAGTAGTATTGGGCTCCGTGGGACCCAGTACTTC. Its protein product is CASSIGLRGTQYF.

The rearrangement uses TRBV7-8 and TRBJ2-2; weak D call: TRBD1 (6 bases). This CDR3 is 15 amino acids long. Germline V CDR1 and CDR2: SGHVS, FQNEAQ. Trimming took off 2 bases at V and 3 bases at J, with 10 bases between the two ends. The CDR3 is CASSLRSGDTGELFF. The CDR3, as DNA: TGTGCCAGCAGCTTACGTTCAGGGGACACCGGGGAGCTGTTTTTT.

The chain couples TRBV11-2 to TRBJ2-7, with D possibly being TRBD2 (5 bases). This CDR3 has 16 amino acids. CDR1 is SGHAT and CDR2 is FQNNGV in the germline V gene. Trimming removed 2 bases at V and 3 bases at J, with 17 bases between. In nucleotides, the CDR3 is TGTGCCAGCAGCTTATCTCGAAATAGCGCGTACTACGAGCAGTACTTC. Protein sequence: CASSLSRNSAYYEQYF.

CDR3 nucleotide sequence: TGTGCCATCAGTGGTAGCGGGGAGAACACCGGGGAGCTGTTTTTT. Amino acid sequence: CAISGSGENTGELFF. The rearrangement uses TRBV10-3 and TRBJ2-2, with 8 nucleotides matching TRBD2. The germline V gene encodes CDR1 ENHRY and CDR2 SYGVKD. CDR3 length: 15 residues. V shed 4 bases, J shed 1 base, and the junction held 2 bases outside the gene matches.

The chain recombines TRBV19 with TRBJ2-5, with 10 bases that match TRBD2. Trimming took 3 bases from V and 5 from J; bases not matched to a gene: 6. This CDR3 has 15 amino acids. Germline V gives CDR1 LNHDA, CDR2 SQIVND (reference sequence). CDR3: CASSIRAGGGETQYF. CDR3 nucleotides: TGTGCCAGTAGTATTAGAGCGGGAGGGGGGGAGACCCAGTACTTC.

This chain uses TRBV19 with TRBJ2-1; 9 nucleotides agree with TRBD2. The J segment lost 7 bases and the V segment lost 3 bases, leaving 16 bases of the junction unmatched. Germline lookup yields CDR1 LNHDA and CDR2 SQIVND (reference sequence). The length of the CDR3 is 18 residues. CDR3 coding DNA: TGTGCCAGTAGTATTCTTGGCGGGAGGGCCTTCTATCCGAATGAGCAGTTCTTC. It yields the protein CASSILGGRAFYPNEQFF.

V gene TRBV5-5 combines with J gene TRBJ2-7; TRBD2 matches at 14 bases. The CDR3 covers 14 residues. V lost 6 bases to trimming and J lost 6 bases; unmatched junction nucleotides: 5. Germline CDR1 and CDR2: SGHKS and YYEKEE (reference sequence). The DNA for the CDR3 is TGTGCCAGCACCCCGACTAGCGGGAGGGGCGAGCAGTACTTC. Translating it yields CASTPTSGRGEQYF.

The rearrangement uses TRBV27 and TRBJ2-3, with 10 bases aligning to TRBD2. CDR3 length: 14 amino acids. Per the germline V gene, CDR1 is MNHEY and CDR2 is SMNVEV (reference sequence). The J segment lost 5 bases and the V segment lost 7 bases, leaving 6 bases of the junction unmatched. CDR3 sequence: CASKSGRAGDTQYF. CDR3 nucleotide sequence: TGTGCCAGCAAAAGCGGGAGGGCGGGAGATACGCAGTATTTT.

The genes are TRBV2 and TRBJ2-3; TRBD2 matches at 8 bases. CDR3 size: 17 residues. Losses at the gene ends were 5 bases for V and 8 bases for J; bases not matched to a gene: 18. The germline V gene has CDR1 SNHLY and CDR2 FYNNEI. As DNA, the CDR3 is TGTGCCAGCAGTCCCCTAGGTAGCGGAGCCGGGGGGGGTACGCAGTATTTT. It yields the protein CASSPLGSGAGGGTQYF.